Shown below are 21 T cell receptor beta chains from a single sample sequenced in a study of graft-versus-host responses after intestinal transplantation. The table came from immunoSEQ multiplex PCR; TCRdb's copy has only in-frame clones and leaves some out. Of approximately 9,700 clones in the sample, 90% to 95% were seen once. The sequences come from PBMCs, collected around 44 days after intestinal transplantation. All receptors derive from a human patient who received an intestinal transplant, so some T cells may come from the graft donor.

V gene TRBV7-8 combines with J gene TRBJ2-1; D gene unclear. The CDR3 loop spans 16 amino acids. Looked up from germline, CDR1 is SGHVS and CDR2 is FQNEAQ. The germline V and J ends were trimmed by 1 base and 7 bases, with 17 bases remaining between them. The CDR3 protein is CASSLGVGRLRNEQFF. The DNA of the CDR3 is TGTGCCAGCAGCTTAGGGGTGGGCCGGTTGAGGAATGAGCAGTTCTTC. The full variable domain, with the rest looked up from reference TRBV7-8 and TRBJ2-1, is GAGVSQSPRYKVAKRGQDVALRCDPISGHVSLFWYQQALGQGPEFLTYFQNEAQLDKSGLPSDRFFAERPEGSVSTLKIQRTQQEDSAVYLCASSLGVGRLRNEQFFGPGTRLTVL.

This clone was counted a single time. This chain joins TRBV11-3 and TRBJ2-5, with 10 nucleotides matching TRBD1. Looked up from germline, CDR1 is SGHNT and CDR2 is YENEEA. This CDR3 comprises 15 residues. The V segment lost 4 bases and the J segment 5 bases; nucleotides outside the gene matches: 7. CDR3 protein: CASSSGQGVFETQYF. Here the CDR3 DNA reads TGTGCCAGCAGCTCCGGACAGGGGGTATTTGAGACCCAGTACTTC. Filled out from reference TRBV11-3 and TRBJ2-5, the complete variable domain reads EAGVVQSPRYKIIEKKQPVAFWCNPISGHNTLYWYLQNLGQGPELLIRYENEEAVDDSQLPKDRFSAERLKGVDSTLKIQPAELGDSAVYLCASSSGQGVFETQYFGPGTRLLVL.

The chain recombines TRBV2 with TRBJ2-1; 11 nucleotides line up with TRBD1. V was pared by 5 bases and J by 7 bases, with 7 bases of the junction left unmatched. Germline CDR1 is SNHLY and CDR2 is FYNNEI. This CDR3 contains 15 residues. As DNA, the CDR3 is TGTGCCAGCAGTTCACCGGGACAGGGGGTTAATGAGCAGTTCTTC. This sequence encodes CASSSPGQGVNEQFF.

The CDR3 sequence is CASSSQRGVTDTQYF. CDR3 nucleotides: TGTGCCAGTAGTTCCCAGCGGGGGGTCACAGATACGCAGTATTTT. The J gene is TRBJ2-3, the V gene TRBV19; 9 bases match TRBD2. The CDR3 is 15 amino acids. Trimming removed 5 bases from V and 2 bases from J; junction bases left unmatched: 5. Looked up from germline, CDR1 is LNHDA and CDR2 is SQIVND (reference sequence).

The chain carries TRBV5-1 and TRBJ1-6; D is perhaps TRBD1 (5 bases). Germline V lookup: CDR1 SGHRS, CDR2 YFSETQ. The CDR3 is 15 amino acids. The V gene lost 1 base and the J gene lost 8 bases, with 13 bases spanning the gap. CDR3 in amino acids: CASSLSQGWDSPLHF. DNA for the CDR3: TGCGCCAGCAGCTTGTCCCAGGGATGGGATTCACCCCTCCACTTT.

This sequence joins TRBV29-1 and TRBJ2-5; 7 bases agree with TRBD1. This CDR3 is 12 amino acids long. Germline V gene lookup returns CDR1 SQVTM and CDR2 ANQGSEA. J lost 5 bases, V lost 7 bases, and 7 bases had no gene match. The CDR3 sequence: CSAVDRAETQYF. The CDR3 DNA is TGCAGCGCCGTCGACAGGGCGGAGACCCAGTACTTC.

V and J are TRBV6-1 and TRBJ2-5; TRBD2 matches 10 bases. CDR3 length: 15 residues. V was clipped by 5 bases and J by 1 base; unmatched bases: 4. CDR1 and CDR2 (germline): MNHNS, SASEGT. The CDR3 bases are TGTGCCAGCAGTATAGTAGCGGGGGGCCAAGAGACCCAGTACTTC. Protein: CASSIVAGGQETQYF.

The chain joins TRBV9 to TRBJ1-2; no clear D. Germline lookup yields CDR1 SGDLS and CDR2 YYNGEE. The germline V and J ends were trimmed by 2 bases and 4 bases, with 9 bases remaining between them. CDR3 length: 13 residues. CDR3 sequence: CASSVSGSYGYTF. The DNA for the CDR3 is TGTGCCAGCAGCGTTTCAGGTAGCTATGGCTACACCTTC.

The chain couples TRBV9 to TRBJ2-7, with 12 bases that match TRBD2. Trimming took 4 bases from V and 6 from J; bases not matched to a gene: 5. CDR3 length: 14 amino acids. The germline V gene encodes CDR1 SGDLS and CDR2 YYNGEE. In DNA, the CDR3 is TGTGCCAGCAGCCCCCCGACTAGCGGGGGCGAGCAGTACTTC. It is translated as CASSPPTSGGEQYF.

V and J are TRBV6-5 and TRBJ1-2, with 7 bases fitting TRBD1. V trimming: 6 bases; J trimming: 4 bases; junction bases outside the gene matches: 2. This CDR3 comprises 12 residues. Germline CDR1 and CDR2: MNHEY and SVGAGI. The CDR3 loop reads CASRTGIYGYTF. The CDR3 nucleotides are TGTGCCAGCAGGACAGGGATCTATGGCTACACCTTC.

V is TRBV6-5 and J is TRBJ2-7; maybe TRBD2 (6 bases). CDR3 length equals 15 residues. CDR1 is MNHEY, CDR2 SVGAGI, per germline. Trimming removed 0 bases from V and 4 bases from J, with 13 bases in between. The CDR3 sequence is CASSYSEGGSYEQYF. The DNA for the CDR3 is TGTGCCAGCAGTTACTCTGAGGGAGGATCTTACGAGCAGTACTTC.

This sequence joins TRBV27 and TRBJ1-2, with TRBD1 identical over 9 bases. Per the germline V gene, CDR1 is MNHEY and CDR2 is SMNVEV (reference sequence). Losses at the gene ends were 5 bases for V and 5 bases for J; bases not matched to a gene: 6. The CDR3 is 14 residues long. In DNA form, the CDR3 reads TGTGCCAGCAGTGTACAGGGGGCTCGGTATGGCTACACCTTC. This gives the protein CASSVQGARYGYTF.

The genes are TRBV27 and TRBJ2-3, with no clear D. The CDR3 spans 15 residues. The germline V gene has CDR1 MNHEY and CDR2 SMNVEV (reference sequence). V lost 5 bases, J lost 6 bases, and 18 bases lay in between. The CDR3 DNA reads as TGTGCCAGCAGTCCAATTATGTTTGTCTCGGATACGCAGTATTTT. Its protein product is CASSPIMFVSDTQYF.

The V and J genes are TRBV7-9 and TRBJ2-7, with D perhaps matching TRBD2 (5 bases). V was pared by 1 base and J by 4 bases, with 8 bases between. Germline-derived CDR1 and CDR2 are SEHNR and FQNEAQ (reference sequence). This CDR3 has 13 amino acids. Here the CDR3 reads CASSLELEYEQYF. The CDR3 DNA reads TGTGCCAGCAGCTTAGAACTAGAGTACGAGCAGTACTTC.

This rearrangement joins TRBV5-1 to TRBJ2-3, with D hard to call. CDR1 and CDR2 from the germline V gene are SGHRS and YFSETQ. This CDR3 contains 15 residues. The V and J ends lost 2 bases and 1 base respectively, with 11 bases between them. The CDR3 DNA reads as TGCGCCAGCAGCTTTTTGCGGACGCGCACAGATACGCAGTATTTT. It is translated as CASSFLRTRTDTQYF.

The CDR3 DNA reads TGTGCCAGCAGCCTCGGTTTTATCGGGGGTCCCCGTTGGTACAATGAGCAGTTCTTC. Its translation: CASSLGFIGGPRWYNEQFF. This chain connects TRBV4-2 to TRBJ2-1; the D gene is possibly TRBD2 (6 bases). Germline values: CDR1 LGHNA, CDR2 YNFKEQ. V gave up 4 bases and J gave up 4 bases, with 26 bases separating them. This CDR3 is built from 19 residues.

The CDR3 spells CASSGRLLVRNTGELFF. CDR3 nucleotide sequence: TGTGCCAGCAGCGGACGACTGCTAGTCCGGAACACCGGGGAGCTGTTTTTT. The rearrangement links TRBV5-8 to TRBJ2-2; D remains ambiguous. V was cut by 4 bases and J by 1 base, with 17 bases left in between. The CDR3 runs 17 residues. Germline-derived CDR1 and CDR2 are SGHTS and YDEGEE. The full variable domain, its missing parts supplied by reference TRBV5-8 and TRBJ2-2, is EAGVTQSPTHLIKTRGQQATLRCSPISGHTSVYWYQQALGLGLQFLLWYDEGEERNRGNFPPRFSGRQFPNYSSELNVNALELEDSALYLCASSGRLLVRNTGELFFGEGSRLTVL.

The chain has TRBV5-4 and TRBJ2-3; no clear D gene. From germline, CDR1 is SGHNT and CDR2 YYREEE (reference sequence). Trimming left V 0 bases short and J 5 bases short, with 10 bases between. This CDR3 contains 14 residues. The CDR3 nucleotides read TGTGCCAGCAGCTTGGGGACGACCGGAGATACGCAGTATTTT. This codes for CASSLGTTGDTQYF.

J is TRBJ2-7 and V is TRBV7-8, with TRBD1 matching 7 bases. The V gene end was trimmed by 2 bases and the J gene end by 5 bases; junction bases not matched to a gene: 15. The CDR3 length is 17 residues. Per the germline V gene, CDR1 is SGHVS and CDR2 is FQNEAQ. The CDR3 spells CASSLPVTGWGNDEQYF. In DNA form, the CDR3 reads TGTGCCAGCAGCTTACCTGTGACAGGGTGGGGCAATGACGAGCAGTACTTC.

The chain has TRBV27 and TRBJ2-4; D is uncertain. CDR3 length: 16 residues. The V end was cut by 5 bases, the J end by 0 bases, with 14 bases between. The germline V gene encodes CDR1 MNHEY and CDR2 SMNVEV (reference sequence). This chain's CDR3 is CASSPDGPLAKNIQYF. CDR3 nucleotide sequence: TGTGCCAGCAGTCCAGACGGACCTCTAGCCAAAAACATTCAGTACTTC.

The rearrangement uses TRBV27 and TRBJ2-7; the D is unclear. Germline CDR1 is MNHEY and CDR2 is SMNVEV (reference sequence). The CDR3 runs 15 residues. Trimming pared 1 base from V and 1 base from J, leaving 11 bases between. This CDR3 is CASSLYWADSYEQYF. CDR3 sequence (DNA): TGTGCCAGCAGTTTATACTGGGCTGATTCCTACGAGCAGTACTTC.